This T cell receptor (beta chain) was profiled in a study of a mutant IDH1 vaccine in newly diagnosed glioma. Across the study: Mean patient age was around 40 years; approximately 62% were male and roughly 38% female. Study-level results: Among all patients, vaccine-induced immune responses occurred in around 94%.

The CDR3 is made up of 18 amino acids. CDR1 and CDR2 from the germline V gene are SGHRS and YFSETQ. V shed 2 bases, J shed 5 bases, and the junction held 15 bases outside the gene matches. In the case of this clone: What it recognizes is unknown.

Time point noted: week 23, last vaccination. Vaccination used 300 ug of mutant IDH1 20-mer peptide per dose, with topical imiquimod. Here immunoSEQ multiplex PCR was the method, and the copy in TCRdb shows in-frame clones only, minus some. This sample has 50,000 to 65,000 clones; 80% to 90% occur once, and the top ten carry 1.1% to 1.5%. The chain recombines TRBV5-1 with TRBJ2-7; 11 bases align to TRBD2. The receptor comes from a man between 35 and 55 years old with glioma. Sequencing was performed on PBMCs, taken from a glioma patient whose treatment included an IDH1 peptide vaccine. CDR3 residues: CASSLGRMSSGRVDEQYF. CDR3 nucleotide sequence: TGCGCCAGCAGCTTAGGGCGCATGAGTAGCGGGAGGGTCGACGAGCAGTACTTC.